Below are 28 T cell receptor beta chains sequenced from a single sample in a study of blood T cell repertoires in COVID-19. Only in-frame clones appear in the TCRdb table, and some are missing; sequencing was by immunoSEQ multiplex PCR. Of about 200,000 clones listed, approximately 81% were seen once; the top ten hold about 5%. The sequencing sample was made of peripheral blood. These receptors were obtained from a woman aged 80 or over with acute or convalescent COVID-19.

The chain carries TRBV7-2 and TRBJ2-3; the D gene is possibly TRBD2 (6 bases). The CDR3 sequence is 15 residues long. V was clipped by 3 bases and J by 0 bases, with 10 bases between them. Germline assignment: CDR1 SGHTA and CDR2 FQGNSA. CDR3 amino acids: CASSLKAGSTDTQYF. The DNA of the CDR3 is TGTGCCAGCAGCTTGAAGGCGGGGAGCACAGATACGCAGTATTTT.

This rearrangement joins TRBV2 to TRBJ2-3, with TRBD1 matching 9 bases. The V and J ends lost 8 bases and 4 bases, in that order; junction bases with no gene match: 4. This CDR3 is built from 13 residues. CDR1 SNHLY and CDR2 FYNNEI come from the germline V gene. CDR3 sequence: CASHGDRADTQYF. Here the CDR3 DNA reads TGTGCCAGCCACGGGGACAGGGCAGATACGCAGTATTTT.

The rearrangement links TRBV7-9 to TRBJ2-2; 7 bases are a match to TRBD2. V was pared by 0 bases and J by 6 bases, with 4 bases of the junction left unmatched. Germline V gene lookup returns CDR1 SEHNR and CDR2 FQNEAQ (reference sequence). The CDR3 spans 15 residues. The CDR3 DNA follows: TGTGCCAGCAGCTTAGCCCGACGGGGGGCCGGGGAGCTGTTTTTT. It translates to CASSLARRGAGELFF.

The count of this clone is one. This chain links TRBV7-6 with TRBJ2-7, with TRBD2 matching 10 bases. CDR1 is SGHVS, CDR2 FNYEAQ, per germline. J was trimmed by 5 bases and V by 1 base; bases with no gene match: 5. The CDR3 spans 15 residues. The chain's CDR3 is CASSLGGLAVDEQYF. CDR3 sequence (DNA): TGTGCCAGCAGCTTAGGTGGACTAGCGGTGGACGAGCAGTACTTC.

The V gene is TRBV6-2 or TRBV6-3, the J gene TRBJ2-7; perhaps TRBD1 as D (6 bases). Per the germline V gene, CDR1 is MNHEY and CDR2 is SVGEGT. This CDR3 spans 14 amino acids. V was shortened by 5 bases and J by 7 bases, with 18 bases between the two germline ends. This CDR3 reads CASSQPGTTFEQYF. Written as DNA, the CDR3 is TGTGCCAGCAGTCAACCCGGGACAACCTTTGAGCAGTACTTC.

The CDR3 DNA reads TGTGCCATCAGTGCCCAGGGGGCTATTAATCAGCCCCAGCATTTT. Its translation: CAISAQGAINQPQHF. The chain recombines TRBV10-3 with TRBJ1-5; 8 nucleotides match TRBD1. This CDR3 region has 15 residues. With V trimmed by 4 bases and J by 4 bases, 6 bases remained unmatched. Germline V lookup: CDR1 ENHRY, CDR2 SYGVKD.

V is TRBV29-1 and J is TRBJ2-3, with D possibly matching TRBD2 (5 bases). This CDR3 region has 13 residues. Trimming cost V 4 bases and J 4 bases, with 12 bases left between them. Looked up from germline, CDR1 is SQVTM and CDR2 is ANQGSEA. The CDR3 region has the DNA TGCAGCGTTGCCGTCACCGGGGCAGATACGCAGTATTTT. Its translation is CSVAVTGADTQYF.

The chain joins TRBV7-2 to TRBJ2-3, with D perhaps TRBD2 (6 bases). V was shortened by 6 bases and J by 1 base, with 11 bases between the two germline ends. The CDR3 runs 14 residues. Looked up from germline, CDR1 is SGHTA and CDR2 is FQGNSA. CDR3: CASSFSGGTDTQYF. The CDR3 bases are TGTGCCAGCAGTTTCTCGGGGGGCACAGATACGCAGTATTTT.

The chain couples TRBV5-6 to TRBJ1-3, with unresolved D. This CDR3 has 13 amino acids. Germline V lookup: CDR1 SGHDT, CDR2 YYEEEE. Between the trimmed V and J ends, which lost 5 bases and 4 bases, there was a span of 10 bases. CDR3 nucleotide sequence: TGTGCCAGCAGAAGGGCGGGGGGAAACACCATATATTTT. This codes for CASRRAGGNTIYF.

The genes are TRBV2 and TRBJ1-4; a weak D match, TRBD1 (5 bases). CDR1 is SNHLY and CDR2 is FYNNEI in the germline V gene. V lost 6 bases and J lost 0, with 8 bases in between. The CDR3 is made up of 14 amino acids. The CDR3 nucleotides are TGTGCCAGCAGACTACAGGCAACTAATGAAAAACTGTTTTTT. Residues: CASRLQATNEKLFF.

J is TRBJ2-3 and V is TRBV27; 7 bases line up with TRBD1. The length of the CDR3 is 16 residues. The junction had 10 bases not matched to a gene; V was cut back by 5 bases and J by 2 bases. CDR1 is MNHEY, CDR2 SMNVEV, per germline (reference sequence). CDR3 sequence (DNA): TGTGCCAGCAGTCTAAGGGGACAGCTCAACACAGATACGCAGTATTTT. This codes for CASSLRGQLNTDTQYF.

The chain uses TRBV11-3 and TRBJ2-3, with TRBD2 matching over 11 bases. Germline CDR1 reads SGHNT; CDR2 reads YENEEA. The CDR3 runs 17 residues. The trim removed 4 bases at V and 5 bases at J, leaving 11 bases unmatched. CDR3 loop: CASSSGISGRAVDTQYF. CDR3 DNA: TGTGCCAGCAGCTCGGGAATTAGCGGGAGGGCCGTAGATACGCAGTATTTT.

The rearrangement links TRBV6-6 to TRBJ1-5; 8 nucleotides align to TRBD1. CDR1 and CDR2 (germline): MNHNY, SVGAGI (reference sequence). The trim removed 10 bases at V and 9 bases at J, leaving 14 bases unmatched. This CDR3 is built from 14 residues. In nucleotides, the CDR3 is TGTGCCACGGGGGACAGGTCCACCCCGGGGCCCCAGCATTTT. Its translation is CATGDRSTPGPQHF.

In the case of this clone: Other DNA sequences in the same sample also yield this CDR3. The rearrangement joins TRBV18 to TRBJ2-7; maybe TRBD2 (6 bases). Germline V gene data show CDR1 as KGHSH and CDR2 as LQKENI. V was trimmed by 6 bases and J by 1 base, leaving 10 bases between them. This CDR3 spans 13 amino acids. The CDR3 nucleotides are TGTGCCAGCTCTCCCGGGACTTCCTACGAGCAGTACTTC. The encoded protein is CASSPGTSYEQYF.

The chain combines TRBV5-1 with TRBJ1-6; D is possibly TRBD1 (5 bases). Germline-derived CDR1 and CDR2 are SGHRS and YFSETQ. V was trimmed by 4 bases and J by 12 bases, leaving 14 bases between them. This CDR3 spans 13 amino acids. The CDR3 sequence: CASSLTPTEPLHF. CDR3 bases: TGCGCCAGCAGCCTTACGCCGACAGAACCCCTCCACTTT.

The DNA for the CDR3 is TGTGCCAGCAGCGTAGCTTTCGGGTCTAGCGGGAGCTGGAACACCGGGGAGCTGTTTTTT. Encoded protein: CASSVAFGSSGSWNTGELFF. V gene TRBV9 combines with J gene TRBJ2-2; 10 nucleotides line up with TRBD2. The length of the CDR3 is 20 residues. Germline V CDR1 and CDR2: SGDLS, YYNGEE. V was clipped by 0 bases and J by 1 base; unmatched bases: 12. The full variable domain, in which reference TRBV9 and TRBJ2-2 provide the parts outside the CDR3, is DSGVTQTPKHLITATGQRVTLRCSPRSGDLSVYWYQQSLDQGLQFLIQYYNGEERAKGNILERFSAQQFPDLHSELNLSSLELGDSALYFCASSVAFGSSGSWNTGELFFGEGSRLTVL.

J is TRBJ2-3 and V is TRBV9; TRBD2 matches 7 bases. The CDR3 covers 15 residues. Losses at the gene ends were 4 bases for V and 0 bases for J; bases not matched to a gene: 5. Germline CDR1 is SGDLS and CDR2 is YYNGEE. This CDR3 reads CASSPSGSSTDTQYF. The DNA for the CDR3 is TGTGCCAGCAGCCCTAGCGGCAGTAGCACAGATACGCAGTATTTT.

The CDR3 nucleotides read TGTGCCTGGAGGACCCCCCGGACAGAGGGAAACACCATATATTTT. Protein sequence: CAWRTPRTEGNTIYF. The chain is built from TRBV30 and TRBJ1-3; tentative D call: TRBD1 (6 bases). The CDR3 is made up of 15 amino acids. In germline, CDR1 is GTSNPN, CDR2 SVGIG (reference sequence). Between the trimmed V and J ends, which lost 3 bases and 4 bases, there was a span of 16 bases.

This chain links TRBV18 with TRBJ2-2; D may be TRBD2 (6 bases). V was clipped by 6 bases and J by 2 bases, with 19 bases between them. CDR1 is KGHSH, CDR2 LQKENI, per germline. The CDR3 runs to 17 residues. CDR3 coding DNA: TGTGCCAGCTCCGCGGGGCGAGGGAATAGAAACACCGGGGAGCTGTTTTTT. Amino acids: CASSAGRGNRNTGELFF.

This clone was found once. The chain employs TRBV11-2 and TRBJ1-4, with D uncertain. Germline V gives CDR1 SGHAT, CDR2 FQNNGV. V dropped 3 bases and J dropped 4 bases, with 15 bases sitting between them. This CDR3 has 16 residues. CDR3: CASSFLAGGINEKLFF. CDR3 coding DNA: TGTGCCAGCAGCTTCTTAGCTGGAGGCATTAATGAAAAACTGTTTTTT.

This sequence joins TRBV6-2 or TRBV6-3 and TRBJ1-1, with TRBD1 matching 7 bases. V shed 2 bases and J 3 bases; nucleotides not matched to a gene: 6. Germline V gene data show CDR1 as MNHEY and CDR2 as SVGEGT. The CDR3 extends over 15 amino acids. The CDR3, as DNA: TGTGCCAGCAGTTACCCGAACAGGGGTGACACTGAAGCTTTCTTT. Amino acids: CASSYPNRGDTEAFF.

The chain uses TRBV19 and TRBJ1-6; no reliable D call. Germline values: CDR1 LNHDA, CDR2 SQIVND (reference sequence). This CDR3 is 15 amino acids long. V was cut by 0 bases and J by 8 bases, with 11 bases left in between. The CDR3 nucleotides are TGTGCCAGTAGTATAGATCCGGTCCTGGATTCACCCCTCCACTTT. Protein product: CASSIDPVLDSPLHF.

V is TRBV7-2 and J is TRBJ2-1; 7 nucleotides match TRBD2. Trimming removed 7 bases from V and 6 bases from J; junction bases left unmatched: 15. The germline gives CDR1 SGHTA, CDR2 FQGNSA. This CDR3 has 16 amino acids. CDR3 sequence (DNA): TGTGCCAGCACCCGCCGGGGGACTACCGTGGGCAATGAGCAGTTCTTC. This sequence encodes CASTRRGTTVGNEQFF.

The gene calls are TRBV15 and TRBJ2-1; TRBD2 matches 13 bases. V shed 1 base, J shed 7 bases, and the junction held 10 bases outside the gene matches. The CDR3 runs 18 residues. CDR1 is LNHNV and CDR2 is YYDKDF in the germline V gene (reference sequence). The chain's CDR3 is CATSRVRTSGRSVNEQFF. CDR3 DNA: TGTGCCACCAGCAGAGTCAGGACTAGCGGGAGAAGTGTAAATGAGCAGTTCTTC.

The chain employs TRBV5-6 and TRBJ2-3; D not resolved. CDR1 is SGHDT, CDR2 YYEEEE, per germline. V was pared by 3 bases and J by 0 bases, with 5 bases between. This CDR3 spans 13 amino acids. As DNA, the CDR3 is TGTGCCAGCAGCTCTCTTAGCACAGATACGCAGTATTTT. This gives the protein CASSSLSTDTQYF.

The J gene is TRBJ2-1, the V gene TRBV11-2; D perhaps matches TRBD1 (5 bases). The CDR3 length is 15 residues. Trimming removed 5 bases from V and 2 bases from J, with 13 bases in between. Germline V gene lookup returns CDR1 SGHAT and CDR2 FQNNGV. CDR3 DNA: TGTGCCAGCAGCCGAATGCAGGGTACCTACAATGAGCAGTTCTTC. Protein: CASSRMQGTYNEQFF.

V gene TRBV5-1 combines with J gene TRBJ2-2; D gene unclear. The CDR3 covers 13 residues. V shed 2 bases and J shed 6 bases, with 8 bases lying between them. Germline V gives CDR1 SGHRS, CDR2 YFSETQ. In nucleotides, the CDR3 is TGCGCCAGCAGCTTTAGTTTATCCGGGGAGCTGTTTTTT. This gives the protein CASSFSLSGELFF.

The V and J genes are TRBV7-8 and TRBJ2-3, with TRBD2 as a possible D gene (6 bases). CDR1 is SGHVS and CDR2 is FQNEAQ in the germline V gene. V shed 11 bases and J shed 2 bases, with 20 bases lying between them. This CDR3 has 15 amino acids. CDR3 amino acids: CALEERGTYTDTQYF. CDR3 sequence (DNA): TGTGCCTTAGAGGAGCGCGGGACGTACACAGATACGCAGTATTTT.